This TCR beta chain stems from a study of blood T cell repertoires in COVID-19 (dated by TCRdb to about 2020). A note on the overall study: The collaborator samples originated in the United States, Italy and Spain and spanned the acute and convalescent phases of COVID-19. The prospective study material was composed of cDNA or gDNA derived from T cells, B-cell-depleted T cells, or PBMCs. Deeply sampled blood TCRbeta repertoires from subjects exposed to, actively infected with, or recovered from COVID-19 were included in the dataset. The repertoires were released in a freely available public database meant as a resource for research on the immune response to SARS-CoV-2. Samples came from the ongoing ImmuneRACE study (first 160 participants) plus 1,254 subjects from 6 global collaborators. Nearly every sample came with metadata listing a de-identified subject ID, COVID-19 status, age in years and sex. Where available, HLA class I and class II types were obtained from metadata supplied by the sample provider rather than from assay-based typing.

Of note for this clone: There is no known antigen for this receptor. No base quality values were provided; no much bigger clone lies one nucleotide off.

TCRbeta CDR3 regions were amplified from genomic DNA using the immunoSEQ Assay, a bias-controlled multiplex PCR. The source study handled its data this way. Nucleated cell counts per sample were estimated from amplification of reference gene primers within the assay. To quantify the absolute abundance of each unique TCRbeta CDR3 rearrangement, sequence reads were collapsed and filtered. For each sample, productive Simpson clonality was calculated as the square root of Simpson's diversity index over productive rearrangements. As stored in TCRdb, this immuneACCESS dataset retains in-frame rearrangements with V and J assigned. A fraction of the clones does not appear; measured against another copy, unresolved V genes explain less than half of the discrepancy, and the remainder lacks a known reason. The V and J calls and clone size were taken over from that table, and D and trimming were inferred from the DNA. The sample contains 250,000 to 300,000 clones, 88% of them found a single time. The top ten constitute around 9.6% of the sample.

In Seattle, one collaborating source enrolled patients while the infection was active and tracked those patients longitudinally over the course of disease. Collaborating institutions collected whole blood in K2EDTA tubes following their own protocols. For TCRbeta analysis, collaborator samples were shipped as frozen whole blood, as isolated PBMCs, or as DNA extracted from either sample type. From the cysteine through the phenylalanine, the CDR3 covers 14 amino acids. Only the CDR3 region is kept as DNA, spanning 42 bases read in frame from base 1. The germline V end is reduced by 3 bases and the J end by 3 bases; junction bases left unmatched: 2. The germline V gene provides CDR1 KGHDR and CDR2 SFDVKD. Broader findings and caveats from the paper: The amount of clinical and demographic metadata varied by source and participant and was provided uncurated.

The V and J segments used are TRBV24-1 and TRBJ2-5; 8 junctional bases match TRBD1. Sample: peripheral blood. The source of this sequence is an older woman with COVID-19, enrolled during active disease. The encoded CDR3 is CATSDLTGEETQYF. The DNA sequence follows: TGTGCCACCAGTGATCTGACAGGGGAAGAGACCCAGTACTTC.